This T cell receptor (beta chain) was sequenced during a study of T cell responses to AZD1222 COVID-19 vaccine. The method was immunoSEQ multiplex PCR; TCRdb's version includes in-frame clones alone and lacks a portion of them. The data contain about 100,000 clones, 85% to 95% of them singletons. CDR1 and CDR2 from the germline V gene are SQVTM and ANQGSEA. This CDR3 is 16 amino acids long. Between the trimmed V and J ends, which lost 0 bases and 5 bases, there was a span of 19 bases. The material was peripheral blood, obtained on day 0 of AZD1222 vaccination. The TCR sequence derives from an adult in good health. This chain uses TRBV29-1 with TRBJ1-2; D is perhaps TRBD1 (5 bases). The CDR3 DNA is TGCAGCGTTGAAGACTGGGGCAGGGAAAGGTGGTATGGCTACACCTTC. It is translated as CSVEDWGRERWYGYTF.